The 17 T cell receptor beta chains below come from one sample, sequenced in a study of graft-versus-host responses after intestinal transplantation. Assay: immunoSEQ multiplex PCR; the TCRdb copy retains only in-frame clones and omits some. The data hold roughly 25,000 clones, with around 94% observed a single time. The input for sequencing was PBMCs, taken around 29 days after intestinal transplant. These receptors came from a human patient who received an intestinal transplant, so some T cells may come from the graft donor.

The chain has TRBV30 and TRBJ1-4, with D uncertain. This CDR3 is 12 amino acids long. The V end lost 1 base, the J end lost 7 bases, and 7 bases lay between the germline ends. The germline CDR1 and CDR2 sequences are GTSNPN and SVGIG (reference sequence). The DNA of the CDR3 is TGTGCCTGGAGTGGGAATAGTGAAAAACTGTTTTTT. Amino acid sequence: CAWSGNSEKLFF.

This chain joins TRBV5-4 and TRBJ2-7; 9 bases match TRBD2. V dropped 3 bases and J dropped 3; count of bases not matched to a gene: 13. Germline values: CDR1 SGHNT, CDR2 YYREEE (reference sequence). CDR3 length: 17 residues. The CDR3 DNA reads as TGTGCCAGCAGCTATCGGCTAGCGGGACATCGCCGCTACGAGCAGTACTTC. Protein sequence: CASSYRLAGHRRYEQYF.

This clone was detected only once. This chain uses TRBV10-3 with TRBJ1-5; D remains unclear. This CDR3 is built from 13 residues. With 3 bases removed from V and 7 bases from J, the gap between germline ends came to 10 bases. Germline loops: CDR1 ENHRY, CDR2 SYGVKD. Here the CDR3 DNA reads TGTGCCATCAGTGAAATGCGAAAGCAGCCCCAGCATTTT. This sequence encodes CAISEMRKQPQHF.

The chain uses TRBV7-8 and TRBJ1-2; the D is unclear. Trimming took 1 base from V and 4 from J, leaving 4 bases between them. Germline CDR1 SGHVS, CDR2 FQNEAQ. The CDR3 runs 12 residues. This chain's CDR3 is CASSLVPYGYTF. The CDR3 nucleotides read TGTGCCAGCAGCTTAGTTCCCTATGGCTACACCTTC.

The rearrangement joins TRBV27 to TRBJ2-5; no clear D gene. The J call could be wrong; TRBJ2-7 is a better fit for the DNA end. Germline V gene lookup returns CDR1 MNHEY and CDR2 SMNVEV (reference sequence). CDR3 size: 13 residues. DNA for the CDR3: TGTGCCAGCAGTTCGGACCACTCCTACGAGCAGTACTTC. Protein: CASSSDHSYEQYF.

V gene TRBV5-6 combines with J gene TRBJ2-7; D not certain. This CDR3 region has 14 residues. Germline V gene lookup returns CDR1 SGHDT and CDR2 YYEEEE. The V and J ends lost 2 bases and 2 bases respectively, with 11 bases between them. For the CDR3, the DNA is TGTGCCAGCAGCTTTGGTGGCAGACCCTACGAGCAGTACTTC. Translating gives CASSFGGRPYEQYF.

The V call is TRBV10-2, the J call TRBJ2-1, with D maybe TRBD1 (5 bases). Germline V lookup: CDR1 WSHSY, CDR2 SAAADI. Trimming took 8 bases from V and 5 from J, leaving 13 bases between them. This CDR3 is built from 13 residues. CDR3 nucleotides: TGCGCCAGCGGGTCAGGGAACCACAATGAGCAGTTCTTC. Translated, it gives CASGSGNHNEQFF.

This chain joins TRBV4-1 and TRBJ2-1; possibly TRBD2 for D (6 bases). CDR3 length: 14 amino acids. Trimming stripped 3 bases from V and 6 bases from J, with 12 bases between. Germline V gene lookup returns CDR1 MGHRA and CDR2 YSYEKL. The CDR3: CASSHGLIFNEQFF. DNA of the CDR3: TGCGCCAGCAGCCATGGACTAATATTCAATGAGCAGTTCTTC.

The chain combines TRBV19 with TRBJ2-2; 10 bases map to TRBD1. The germline CDR1 and CDR2 sequences are LNHDA and SQIVND (reference sequence). V dropped 4 bases and J dropped 8; count of bases not matched to a gene: 7. The CDR3 covers 15 residues. In DNA form, the CDR3 reads TGTGCCAGTAGTACGGGGACAGGGGTACAAGGGGAGCTGTTTTTT. Translating gives CASSTGTGVQGELFF.

The V and J genes are TRBV27 and TRBJ2-5; 9 bases match TRBD2. The end of the DNA is better explained by TRBJ2-7, so the J call may be wrong. Germline lookup yields CDR1 MNHEY and CDR2 SMNVEV (reference sequence). The length of the CDR3 is 15 residues. In nucleotides, the CDR3 is TGTGCCAGCAGTTTAGCGGGAGGGGCCTCCTACGAGCAGTACTTC. Translating gives CASSLAGGASYEQYF.

The chain links TRBV5-1 to TRBJ2-7; D unresolved. Trimming stripped 0 bases from V and 4 bases from J, with 5 bases between. The germline gives CDR1 SGHRS, CDR2 YFSETQ. The CDR3 loop spans 12 amino acids. This CDR3 reads CASSLVTYEQYF. The CDR3 bases are TGCGCCAGCAGCTTGGTTACGTACGAGCAGTACTTC.

This CDR3 reads CASGLSTYEQYF. The CDR3, as DNA: TGTGCTAGTGGTTTGAGTACCTACGAGCAGTACTTC. The chain couples TRBV12-5 to TRBJ2-7; D unclear. The V end lost 2 bases, the J end lost 2 bases, and 4 bases lay between the germline ends. This CDR3 has 12 amino acids. Germline V lookup: CDR1 LGHNT, CDR2 FRNRAP.

This clone was seen a single time. The genes are TRBV6-5 and TRBJ2-7; tentative D call: TRBD2 (6 bases). The germline CDR1 and CDR2 sequences are MNHEY and SVGAGI. This CDR3 comprises 14 residues. V gave up 2 bases and J gave up 4 bases, with 12 bases separating them. Here the CDR3 reads CASSYLGSLYEQYF. The CDR3 nucleotides read TGTGCCAGCAGTTACCTCGGGAGTTTGTACGAGCAGTACTTC.

The chain employs TRBV30 and TRBJ2-7; TRBD2 aligns across 10 bases. CDR3 length equals 13 residues. J lost 4 bases, V lost 2 bases, and 2 bases had no gene match. Looked up from germline, CDR1 is GTSNPN and CDR2 is SVGIG (reference sequence). CDR3 sequence: CAWSIAGGYEQYF. The CDR3 DNA sequence: TGTGCCTGGAGTATAGCGGGGGGTTACGAGCAGTACTTC.

This chain uses TRBV5-6 with TRBJ2-5, with D tentatively TRBD1 or TRBD2 (5 bases each). V lost 2 bases, J lost 1 base, and 12 bases lay in between. Germline lookup yields CDR1 SGHDT and CDR2 YYEEEE. CDR3 length: 15 residues. CDR3 loop: CASSLRGEPQETQYF. DNA of the CDR3: TGTGCCAGCAGCTTAAGAGGGGAGCCCCAAGAGACCCAGTACTTC.

This clone has just one count. The J gene is TRBJ1-2, the V gene TRBV14; D possibly corresponds to TRBD1 (6 bases). The CDR3 is 14 residues long. V was trimmed by 4 bases and J by 4 bases, leaving 13 bases between them. Germline lookup yields CDR1 SGHDN and CDR2 FVKESK. CDR3 coding DNA: TGTGCCAGCAGCCTCGGGGGCAGATCCTATGGCTACACCTTC. Translation gives CASSLGGRSYGYTF.

This clone is a singleton in its sample. The chain employs TRBV7-9 and TRBJ1-2; D is ambiguous. Germline V CDR1 and CDR2: SEHNR, FQNEAQ (reference sequence). Trimming shortened V by 2 bases and J by 4 bases, and 8 bases separated the two germline ends. The CDR3 is 13 residues long. CDR3 sequence (DNA): TGTGCCAGCAGCTTACCCAGCTTCTATGGCTACACCTTC. Translating it yields CASSLPSFYGYTF.